The 26 T cell receptor beta chains below were found in one sample sequenced in a study of blood T cell repertoires in COVID-19. Libraries were prepared by immunoSEQ multiplex PCR; TCRdb keeps only in-frame clonotypes and omits some of them. The data hold more than 200,000 clones, with about nine tenths observed a single time. Sequences were obtained from peripheral blood. All receptors come from a woman aged 30 to 39 with COVID-19, enrolled during active disease.

The V gene is TRBV15, the J gene TRBJ2-7; the D gene is possibly TRBD2 (7 bases). This CDR3 spans 18 amino acids. Germline values: CDR1 LNHNV, CDR2 YYDKDF (reference sequence). Trimming left V 0 bases short and J 7 bases short, with 25 bases between. CDR3 DNA sequence: TGTGCCACCAGCAGAGATACCGGCGGGTGGGGGGGCTATACGGAGCAGTACTTC. Its protein product is CATSRDTGGWGGYTEQYF.

This clone was detected only a few times. The chain joins TRBV24-1 to TRBJ1-1; D ambiguous. The CDR3 is 13 residues long. CDR1 and CDR2 from the germline V gene are KGHDR and SFDVKD. V gave up 3 bases and J gave up 3 bases, with 7 bases separating them. CDR3 DNA: TGTGCCACCAGTGATGGGAGCCACACTGAAGCTTTCTTT. This gives the protein CATSDGSHTEAFF.

The chain links TRBV5-1 to TRBJ2-5; 10 nucleotides agree with TRBD2. V lost 5 bases and J lost 2; bases outside the gene matches: 15. The CDR3 covers 18 residues. Germline V lookup: CDR1 SGHRS, CDR2 YFSETQ. The CDR3: CASSRRDGLAEIQETQYF. CDR3 nucleotide sequence: TGCGCCAGCAGTCGGAGAGACGGACTAGCGGAAATTCAAGAGACCCAGTACTTC.

The rearrangement links TRBV5-1 to TRBJ2-1; 8 nucleotides line up with TRBD2. Germline trimming cut 4 bases from V and 4 bases from J; bases unmatched to any gene: 7. This CDR3 is built from 15 residues. Germline assignment: CDR1 SGHRS and CDR2 YFSETQ. CDR3 coding DNA: TGCGCCAGCAGCCACGGGGCTAGCGGGTACAATGAGCAGTTCTTC. This codes for CASSHGASGYNEQFF.

The V gene is TRBV15, the J gene TRBJ2-4; 8 bases are shared with TRBD1. Germline V gene data show CDR1 as LNHNV and CDR2 as YYDKDF (reference sequence). The CDR3 covers 17 residues. V lost 3 bases, J lost 3 bases, and 10 bases stayed unmatched. CDR3 DNA sequence: TGTGCCACCAGCAGGGACGACAGGGGATTCTACAAAAACATTCAGTACTTC. It is translated as CATSRDDRGFYKNIQYF.

A single count supports this clone. V gene TRBV7-9 combines with J gene TRBJ2-5, with TRBD1 identical over 12 bases. Germline-derived CDR1 and CDR2 are SEHNR and FQNEAQ (reference sequence). The CDR3 runs 16 residues. V gave up 5 bases and J gave up 5 bases; unmatched junction bases: 9. CDR3 region: CASSPSSGTGGETQYF. The CDR3 bases are TGTGCCAGCAGCCCTTCCTCCGGGACAGGGGGCGAGACCCAGTACTTC.

This chain joins TRBV6-5 and TRBJ2-5; the match to TRBD2 covers 7 bases. The CDR3 extends over 15 amino acids. V was pared by 0 bases and J by 5 bases, with 6 bases of the junction left unmatched. The germline gives CDR1 MNHEY, CDR2 SVGAGI. The CDR3 DNA reads as TGTGCCAGCAGTTACTCGGGGGGGGACTCCGAGACCCAGTACTTC. This codes for CASSYSGGDSETQYF.

This clone was observed a single time. The chain links TRBV4-2 to TRBJ2-7; possibly TRBD2 for D (6 bases). The length of the CDR3 is 13 residues. The germline V and J ends were trimmed by 6 bases and 5 bases, with 14 bases remaining between them. Germline V gene data show CDR1 as LGHNA and CDR2 as YNFKEQ. The CDR3, as DNA: TGTGCCAGCAGTCCAGGGTGGGGGGACGAGCAGTACTTC. This gives the protein CASSPGWGDEQYF.

V usage is TRBV28 and J usage is TRBJ1-2, with no clear D. The V end lost 8 bases, the J end lost 4 bases, and 11 bases lay between the germline ends. The CDR3 covers 12 residues. Germline loops: CDR1 MDHEN, CDR2 SYDVKM. CDR3 coding DNA: TGTGCCAGCGGTTCTCCCTTCTATGGCTACACCTTC. It encodes CASGSPFYGYTF.

V and J are TRBV2 and TRBJ1-6; D is unresolved. The CDR3 spans 14 residues. V was shortened by 5 bases and J by 7 bases, with 12 bases between the two germline ends. Germline CDR1 is SNHLY and CDR2 is FYNNEI. The CDR3 spells CASSMGRENSPLHF. CDR3 bases: TGTGCCAGCAGTATGGGGAGAGAGAATTCACCCCTCCACTTT.

CDR3 residues: CASSLYGTSGGARTDTQYF. Written as DNA, the CDR3 is TGCGCCAGCAGCCTGTACGGGACTAGCGGGGGGGCGCGAACAGATACGCAGTATTTT. The genes are TRBV4-1 and TRBJ2-3; 16 bases are a match to TRBD2. V shed 4 bases, J shed 3 bases, and the junction held 10 bases outside the gene matches. CDR3 length equals 19 residues. CDR1 is MGHRA and CDR2 is YSYEKL in the germline V gene.

This chain links TRBV28 with TRBJ2-5, with D hard to call. The CDR3 extends over 13 amino acids. Germline V gene sequence: CDR1 MDHEN, CDR2 SYDVKM. Trimming left V 3 bases short and J 1 base short, with 6 bases between. The CDR3 coding sequence is TGTGCCAGCAGTTTTGGCAGCCAAGAGACCCAGTACTTC. This sequence encodes CASSFGSQETQYF.

Note on this clone: Relative to the germline gene, one junction end is altered; a read error may explain this. The rearrangement links TRBV19 to TRBJ2-7, with D perhaps matching TRBD1 (6 bases). This CDR3 comprises 11 residues. Germline V gene lookup returns CDR1 LNHDA and CDR2 SQIVND (reference sequence). The CDR3 nucleotides read TGTACCAGTAAGGGGGACTACGAGCAGTACTTC. Residues: CTSKGDYEQYF.

The chain joins TRBV25-1 to TRBJ2-1; 14 nucleotides line up with TRBD2. V dropped 1 base and J dropped 1; count of bases not matched to a gene: 3. This CDR3 has 18 residues. Germline V lookup: CDR1 MGHDK, CDR2 SYGVNS. CDR3 protein: CASSELGTSGSSYNEQFF. The CDR3 nucleotides read TGTGCCAGCAGTGAATTGGGGACTAGCGGGAGTTCCTACAATGAGCAGTTCTTC. The variable domain in full, with the rest retrieved from reference TRBV25-1 and TRBJ2-1, is EADIYQTPRYLVIGTGKKITLECSQTMGHDKMYWYQQDPGMELHLIHYSYGVNSTEKGDLSSESTVSRIRTEHFPLTLESARPSHTSQYLCASSELGTSGSSYNEQFFGPGTRLTVL.

V is TRBV28 and J is TRBJ2-1; possible D gene TRBD2, 6 bases. V dropped 3 bases and J dropped 9 bases, with 12 bases sitting between them. Germline V gene data show CDR1 as MDHEN and CDR2 as SYDVKM. CDR3 length equals 13 residues. This CDR3 is CASSFWGDGEQFF. CDR3 coding DNA: TGTGCCAGCAGTTTTTGGGGGGACGGTGAGCAGTTCTTC.

This chain connects TRBV3-1 (or the pseudogene TRBV3-2) to TRBJ1-5; tentative D call: TRBD1 (5 bases). CDR1 LGHDT and CDR2 YNNKEL come from the germline V gene (reference sequence). This CDR3 is 15 amino acids long. The V end lost 11 bases, the J end lost 4 bases, and 21 bases lay between the germline ends. The CDR3 DNA is TGTGCCCCCCCCGCAGGGCCCCTAAGGAATCAGCCCCAGCATTTT. Its translation: CAPPAGPLRNQPQHF.

V and J are TRBV11-3 and TRBJ2-5; 11 bases are shared with TRBD2. CDR3 size: 15 residues. Trimming removed 5 bases from V and 3 bases from J; junction bases left unmatched: 5. Germline values: CDR1 SGHNT, CDR2 YENEEA. DNA for the CDR3: TGTGCCAGCAGCCCCGAACTAGCGGGAGAAGAGACCCAGTACTTC. It is translated as CASSPELAGEETQYF.

The chain employs TRBV7-2 and TRBJ2-5; 10 nucleotides line up with TRBD2. CDR1 is SGHTA and CDR2 is FQGNSA in the germline V gene. This CDR3 has 14 amino acids. The V and J ends lost 4 bases and 5 bases, in that order; junction bases with no gene match: 4. CDR3 amino acids: CASSSSGGWETQYF. Here the CDR3 DNA reads TGTGCCAGCAGCTCTAGCGGGGGATGGGAGACCCAGTACTTC.

The chain has TRBV10-3 and TRBJ2-3, with 7 bases fitting TRBD2. This CDR3 region has 14 residues. Unmatched junction bases numbered 17, after V lost 10 bases and J lost 10 bases. In germline, CDR1 is ENHRY, CDR2 SYGVKD. The CDR3 reads CATGSAGDPGAQYF. Written as DNA, the CDR3 is TGTGCCACCGGGTCGGCGGGGGACCCAGGTGCGCAGTATTTT.

The chain couples TRBV27 to TRBJ1-5; 9 bases match TRBD1. V shed 6 bases and J 3 bases; nucleotides not matched to a gene: 9. This CDR3 spans 16 amino acids. Germline V CDR1 and CDR2: MNHEY, SMNVEV (reference sequence). The CDR3, as DNA: TGTGCCAGCAGGGACGGACAGGGGTCTCCCAATCAGCCCCAGCATTTT. It codes for CASRDGQGSPNQPQHF.

This clone turned up a few times. The chain joins TRBV6-5 to TRBJ1-5, with D perhaps matching TRBD1 (5 bases). The CDR3 length is 15 residues. Trimming pared 7 bases from V and 3 bases from J, leaving 16 bases between. Germline lookup yields CDR1 MNHEY and CDR2 SVGAGI. The CDR3 DNA reads as TGTGCCAGCACCCTTGGGGTCAGGGACAATCAGCCCCAGCATTTT. Translated: CASTLGVRDNQPQHF.

The chain recombines TRBV11-3 with TRBJ1-2; TRBD1 is a possible D gene (6 bases). V was shortened by 0 bases and J by 1 base, with 15 bases between the two germline ends. The CDR3 has 17 amino acids. Germline V lookup: CDR1 SGHNT, CDR2 YENEEA. Here the CDR3 reads CASSLDFAQGNNYGYTF. CDR3 in DNA: TGTGCCAGCAGCTTAGATTTCGCCCAGGGGAATAACTATGGCTACACCTTC.

The chain carries TRBV19 and TRBJ1-5; 7 bases map to TRBD1. Per the germline V gene, CDR1 is LNHDA and CDR2 is SQIVND (reference sequence). The CDR3 has 16 residues. The V gene end was trimmed by 2 bases and the J gene end by 4 bases; junction bases not matched to a gene: 8. The CDR3 nucleotides are TGTGCCAGTAGTATAAACAGGGGAGGACGGAATCAGCCCCAGCATTTT. It encodes CASSINRGGRNQPQHF.

The J gene is TRBJ2-7, the V gene TRBV7-2; 7 nucleotides line up with TRBD1. Germline V gene data show CDR1 as SGHTA and CDR2 as FQGNSA. This CDR3 has 15 amino acids. The V gene end was trimmed by 3 bases and the J gene end by 2 bases; junction bases not matched to a gene: 7. For the CDR3, the DNA is TGTGCCAGCAGCTTGCAAGCCGGACAGGCCTACGAGCAGTACTTC. Amino acid sequence: CASSLQAGQAYEQYF.

The chain uses TRBV7-9 and TRBJ2-1; D is possibly TRBD2 (5 bases). The germline V gene has CDR1 SEHNR and CDR2 FQNEAQ (reference sequence). Trimming removed 0 bases at V and 7 bases at J, with 13 bases between. The length of the CDR3 is 15 residues. CDR3 protein: CASSLAGALRNEQFF. CDR3 in DNA: TGTGCCAGCAGCTTAGCGGGAGCCCTAAGGAATGAGCAGTTCTTC. Based on the CDR3 plus reference TRBV7-9 and TRBJ2-1, the full variable domain is DTGVSQNPRHKITKRGQNVTFRCDPISEHNRLYWYRQTLGQGPEFLTYFQNEAQLEKSRLLSDRFSAERPKGSFSTLEIQRTEQGDSAMYLCASSLAGALRNEQFFGPGTRLTVL.

The chain combines TRBV3-1 (or the pseudogene TRBV3-2) with TRBJ2-3; 8 nucleotides match TRBD2. V shed 1 base, J shed 8 bases, and the junction held 11 bases outside the gene matches. The germline CDR1 and CDR2 sequences are LGHDT and YNNKEL (reference sequence). The CDR3 has 16 residues. CDR3 loop: CASSQGLAGRSGTQYF. The CDR3, as DNA: TGTGCCAGCAGCCAAGGTTTAGCGGGGCGCTCCGGTACGCAGTATTTT.